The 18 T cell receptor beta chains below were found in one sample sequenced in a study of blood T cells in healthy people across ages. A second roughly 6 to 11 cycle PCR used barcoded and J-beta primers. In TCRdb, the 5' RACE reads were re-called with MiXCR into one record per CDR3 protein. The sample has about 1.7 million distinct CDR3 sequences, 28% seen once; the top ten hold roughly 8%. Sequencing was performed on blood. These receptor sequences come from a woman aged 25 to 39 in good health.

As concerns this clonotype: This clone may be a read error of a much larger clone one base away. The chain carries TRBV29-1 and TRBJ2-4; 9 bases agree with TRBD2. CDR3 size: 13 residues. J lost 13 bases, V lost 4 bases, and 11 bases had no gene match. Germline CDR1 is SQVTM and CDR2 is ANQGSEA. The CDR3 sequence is CSVGGRARDEQYF. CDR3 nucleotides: TGCAGCGTTGGCGGGAGGGCTAGGGATGAGCAGTACTTC.

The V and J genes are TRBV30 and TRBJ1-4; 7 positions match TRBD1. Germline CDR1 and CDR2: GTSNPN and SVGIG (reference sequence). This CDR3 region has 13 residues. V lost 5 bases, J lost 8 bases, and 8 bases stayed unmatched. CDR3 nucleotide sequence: TGTGCCTGGGGACCGGGACAGCGGGAAAAACTGTTTTTT. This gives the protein CAWGPGQREKLFF.

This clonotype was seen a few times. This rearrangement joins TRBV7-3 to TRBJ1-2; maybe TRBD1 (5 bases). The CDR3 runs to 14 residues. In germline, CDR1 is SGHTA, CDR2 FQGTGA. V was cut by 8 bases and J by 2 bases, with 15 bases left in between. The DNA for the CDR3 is TGTGCCAGCCTCTCGGGGGGGGAAAACTATGGCTACACCTTC. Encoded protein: CASLSGGENYGYTF.

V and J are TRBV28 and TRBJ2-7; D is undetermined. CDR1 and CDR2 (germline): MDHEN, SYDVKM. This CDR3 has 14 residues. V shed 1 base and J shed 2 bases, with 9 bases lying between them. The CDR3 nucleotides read TGTGCCAGCAGTTTATACGGCCAGACCTACGAGCAGTACTTC. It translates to CASSLYGQTYEQYF.

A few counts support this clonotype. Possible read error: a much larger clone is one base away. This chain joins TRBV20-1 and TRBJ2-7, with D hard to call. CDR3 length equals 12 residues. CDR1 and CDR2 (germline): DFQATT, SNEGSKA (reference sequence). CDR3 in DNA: TGCAGCGGGCTGGCCTTGGGCGCCGAGCAGTACTTC. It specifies CSGLALGAEQYF.

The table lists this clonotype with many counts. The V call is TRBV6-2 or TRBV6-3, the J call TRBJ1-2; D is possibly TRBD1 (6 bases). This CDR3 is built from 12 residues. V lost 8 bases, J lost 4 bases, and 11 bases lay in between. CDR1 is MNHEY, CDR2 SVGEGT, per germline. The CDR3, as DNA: TGTGCCAGCCGCAGGGGAGGCTATGGCTACACCTTC. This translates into CASRRGGYGYTF.

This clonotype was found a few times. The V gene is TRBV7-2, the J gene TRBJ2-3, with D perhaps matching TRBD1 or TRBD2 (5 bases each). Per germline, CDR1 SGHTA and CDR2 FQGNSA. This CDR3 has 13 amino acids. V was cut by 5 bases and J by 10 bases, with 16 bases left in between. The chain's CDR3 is CASSQLGESAQYF. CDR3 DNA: TGTGCCAGCAGCCAGCTAGGGGAGTCCGCGCAGTATTTT.

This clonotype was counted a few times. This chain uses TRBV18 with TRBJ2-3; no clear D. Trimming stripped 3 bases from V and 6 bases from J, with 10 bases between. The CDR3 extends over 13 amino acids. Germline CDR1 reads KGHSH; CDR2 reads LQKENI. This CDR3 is CASSPPFTDTQYF. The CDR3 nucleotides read TGTGCCAGCTCACCTCCATTCACCGATACGCAGTATTTT.

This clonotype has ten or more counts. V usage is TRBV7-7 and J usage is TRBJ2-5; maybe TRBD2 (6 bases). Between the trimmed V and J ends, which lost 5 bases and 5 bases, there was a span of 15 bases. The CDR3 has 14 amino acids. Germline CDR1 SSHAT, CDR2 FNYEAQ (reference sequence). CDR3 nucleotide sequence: TGTGCCAGCAGCGAAGGGCCGGGGGAGGAGACCCAGTACTTC. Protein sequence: CASSEGPGEETQYF.

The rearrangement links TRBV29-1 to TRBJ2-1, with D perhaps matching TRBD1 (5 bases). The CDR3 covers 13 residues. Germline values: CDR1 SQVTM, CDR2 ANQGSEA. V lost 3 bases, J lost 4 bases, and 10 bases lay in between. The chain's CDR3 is CSVEGQGYNEQFF. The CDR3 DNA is TGCAGCGTTGAGGGCCAGGGATACAATGAGCAGTTCTTC.

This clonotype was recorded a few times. CDR3 loop: CATFQGLAEDNEQFF. CDR3 nucleotides: TGTGCCACCTTTCAGGGACTAGCGGAAGACAATGAGCAGTTCTTC. The rearrangement links TRBV2 to TRBJ2-1; 11 bases are a match to TRBD2. In germline, CDR1 is SNHLY, CDR2 FYNNEI. The CDR3 sequence is 15 residues long. With V trimmed by 10 bases and J by 5 bases, 10 bases remained unmatched.

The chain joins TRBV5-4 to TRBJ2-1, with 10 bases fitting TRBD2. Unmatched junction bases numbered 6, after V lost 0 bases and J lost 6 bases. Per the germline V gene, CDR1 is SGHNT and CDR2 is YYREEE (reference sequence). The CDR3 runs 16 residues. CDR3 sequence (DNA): TGTGCCAGCAGCTTGGCCGAGGCTAGCGGGGGCAATGAGCAGTTCTTC. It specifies CASSLAEASGGNEQFF. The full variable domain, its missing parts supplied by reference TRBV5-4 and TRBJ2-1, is ETGVTQSPTHLIKTRGQQVTLRCSSQSGHNTVSWYQQALGQGPQFIFQYYREEENGRGNFPPRFSGLQFPNYSSELNVNALELDDSALYLCASSLAEASGGNEQFFGPGTRLTVL.

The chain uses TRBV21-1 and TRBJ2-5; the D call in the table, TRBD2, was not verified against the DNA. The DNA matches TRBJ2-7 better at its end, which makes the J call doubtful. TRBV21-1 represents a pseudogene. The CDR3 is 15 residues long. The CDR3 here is CASSLPGRAEDEQYF. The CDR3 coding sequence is TGTGCCAGCAGTCTTCCCGGGAGGGCCGAGGACGAGCAGTACTTC.

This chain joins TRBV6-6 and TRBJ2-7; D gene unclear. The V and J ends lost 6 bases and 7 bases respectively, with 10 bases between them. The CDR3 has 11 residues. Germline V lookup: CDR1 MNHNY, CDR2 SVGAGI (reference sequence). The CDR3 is CASSETREQYF. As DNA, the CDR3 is TGTGCCAGCAGCGAGACGAGGGAGCAGTACTTC.

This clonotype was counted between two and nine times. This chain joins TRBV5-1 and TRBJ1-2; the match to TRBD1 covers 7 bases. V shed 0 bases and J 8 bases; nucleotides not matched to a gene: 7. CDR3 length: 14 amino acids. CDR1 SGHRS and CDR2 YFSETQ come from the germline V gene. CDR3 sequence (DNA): TGCGCCAGCAGCTTGGAGGGGACAGCCTTCGGCTACACCTTC. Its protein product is CASSLEGTAFGYTF. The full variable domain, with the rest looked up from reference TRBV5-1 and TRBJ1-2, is KAGVTQTPRYLIKTRGQQVTLSCSPISGHRSVSWYQQTPGQGLQFLFEYFSETQRNKGNFPGRFSGRQFSNSRSEMNVSTLELGDSALYLCASSLEGTAFGYTFGSGTRLTVV.

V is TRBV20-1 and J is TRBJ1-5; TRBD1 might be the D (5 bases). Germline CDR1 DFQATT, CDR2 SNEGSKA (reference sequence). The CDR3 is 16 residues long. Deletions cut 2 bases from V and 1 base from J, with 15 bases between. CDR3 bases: TGCAGTGCTAGATCTATGGGGGTTCTAAGCAATCAGCCCCAGCATTTT. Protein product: CSARSMGVLSNQPQHF.

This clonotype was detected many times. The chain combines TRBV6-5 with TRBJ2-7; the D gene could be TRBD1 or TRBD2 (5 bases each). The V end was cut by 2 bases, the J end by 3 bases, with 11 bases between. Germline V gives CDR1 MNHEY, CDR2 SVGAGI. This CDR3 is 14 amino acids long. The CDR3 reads CASSYGGNGYEQYF. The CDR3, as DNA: TGTGCCAGCAGTTACGGGGGAAATGGCTACGAGCAGTACTTC.

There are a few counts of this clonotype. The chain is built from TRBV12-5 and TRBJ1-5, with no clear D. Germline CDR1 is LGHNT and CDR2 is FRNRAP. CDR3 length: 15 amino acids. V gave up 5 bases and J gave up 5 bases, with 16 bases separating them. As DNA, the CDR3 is TGTGCTAGTGGTCCGGACGGGTTTCCTTATCAGCCCCAGCATTTT. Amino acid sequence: CASGPDGFPYQPQHF.